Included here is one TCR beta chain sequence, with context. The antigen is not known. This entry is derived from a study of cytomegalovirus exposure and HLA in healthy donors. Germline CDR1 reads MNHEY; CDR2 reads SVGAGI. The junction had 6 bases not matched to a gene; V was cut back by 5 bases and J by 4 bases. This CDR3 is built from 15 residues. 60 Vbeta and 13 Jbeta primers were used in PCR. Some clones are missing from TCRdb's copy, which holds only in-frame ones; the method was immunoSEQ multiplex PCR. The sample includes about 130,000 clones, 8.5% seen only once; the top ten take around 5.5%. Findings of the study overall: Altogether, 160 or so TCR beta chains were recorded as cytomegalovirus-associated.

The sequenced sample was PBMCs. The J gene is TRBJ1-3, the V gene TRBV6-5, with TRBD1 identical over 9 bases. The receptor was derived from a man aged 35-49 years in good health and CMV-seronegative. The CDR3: CASSRDREYGNTIYF. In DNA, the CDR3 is TGTGCCAGCAGTCGGGACAGGGAGTACGGAAACACCATATATTTT.